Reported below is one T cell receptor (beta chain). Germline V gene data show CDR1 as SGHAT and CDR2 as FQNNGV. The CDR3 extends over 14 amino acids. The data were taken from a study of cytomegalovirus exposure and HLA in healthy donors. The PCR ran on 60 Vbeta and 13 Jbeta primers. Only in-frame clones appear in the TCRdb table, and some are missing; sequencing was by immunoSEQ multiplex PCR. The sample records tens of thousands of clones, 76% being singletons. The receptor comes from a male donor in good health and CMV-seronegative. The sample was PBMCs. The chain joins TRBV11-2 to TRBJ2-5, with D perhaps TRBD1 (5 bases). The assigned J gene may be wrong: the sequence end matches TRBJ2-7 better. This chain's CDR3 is CASSGRTQTGEQYF. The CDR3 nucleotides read TGTGCCAGCAGCGGCCGGACACAGACGGGCGAGCAGTACTTC.